This T cell receptor (beta chain) was retrieved from a study of cytomegalovirus exposure and HLA in healthy donors. Study summary: Early released data comprised about 85 million unique TCRs from HLA-typed donors.

With regard to this clone: As yet, its antigen is unknown.

In the PCR, 60 Vbeta and 13 Jbeta primers were used. Clones were sequenced by immunoSEQ multiplex PCR, and TCRdb holds only the in-frame ones, with some missing. In the table there are 100,000 to 150,000 clones, approximately 76% of which are singletons. General study results and limits: In vitro, a few CMV-associated chains proved specific for CMV antigens. Later analysis identified a missense DCLRE1C variant that was linked to TCR beta V- and J-gene trimming.

These donors counted as nominally healthy when sampled, but unrecorded immune exposures were likely. The CDR3 totals 14 residues. V was shortened by 4 bases and J by 0 bases, with 10 bases between the two germline ends. Per germline, CDR1 MNHNY and CDR2 SVGAGI (reference sequence). The source is a man aged 50-60 years in good health and CMV-seropositive. The sample was PBMCs. The V gene is TRBV6-6, the J gene TRBJ2-7; TRBD2 might be the D (6 bases). CDR3 loop: CASSSPGSSYEQYF. Here the CDR3 DNA reads TGTGCCAGCAGTTCGCCCGGGAGCTCCTACGAGCAGTACTTC.